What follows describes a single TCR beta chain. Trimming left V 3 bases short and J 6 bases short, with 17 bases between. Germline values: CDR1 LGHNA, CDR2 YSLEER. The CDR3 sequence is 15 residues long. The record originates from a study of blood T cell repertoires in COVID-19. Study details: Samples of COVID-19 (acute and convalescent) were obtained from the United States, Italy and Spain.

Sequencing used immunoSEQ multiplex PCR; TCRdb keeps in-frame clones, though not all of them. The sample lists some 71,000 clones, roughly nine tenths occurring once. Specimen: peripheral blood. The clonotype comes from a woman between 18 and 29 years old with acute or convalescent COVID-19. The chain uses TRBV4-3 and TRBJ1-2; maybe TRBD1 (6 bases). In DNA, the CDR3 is TGCGCCAGCAGCCAGGATCCAGGGGATTGGCATGGCTACACCTTC. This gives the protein CASSQDPGDWHGYTF.